The 24 T cell receptor beta chains presented below share a single source sample, sequenced in a study of neurological immune-mediated disorders. TCRdb analysed the 5' RACE reads with MiXCR anew, one entry per CDR3 protein. The sample has 110,000 or so distinct CDR3 sequences; 3% to 3.5% are singletons. Sequences were obtained from PBMCs. These receptors were taken from a woman in her twenties or thirties with multiple sclerosis.

This clonotype has at least ten counts. The rearrangement joins TRBV10-3 to TRBJ1-4; D is uncertain. Germline CDR1 reads ENHRY; CDR2 reads SYGVKD. The V end lost 0 bases, the J end lost 8 bases, and 1 base lay between the germline ends. This CDR3 region has 11 residues. The CDR3 DNA sequence: TGTGCCATCAGTGAGTCGGAAAAACTGTTTTTT. Its translation is CAISESEKLFF.

This clonotype was seen repeatedly, ten times or more. V gene TRBV29-1 combines with J gene TRBJ1-2; possibly TRBD1 for D (5 bases). CDR3 length: 12 amino acids. V was cut by 7 bases and J by 4 bases, with 13 bases left in between. Per the germline V gene, CDR1 is SQVTM and CDR2 is ANQGSEA. The CDR3 nucleotides are TGCAGCGCCCTGGGGGAGCGCTATGGCTACACCTTC. Its protein product is CSALGERYGYTF.

This clonotype was recorded at least ten times. The J gene is TRBJ1-1, the V gene TRBV27; no reliable D call. Deletions cut 1 base from V and 1 base from J, with 7 bases between. The CDR3 length is 14 residues. CDR1 and CDR2 (germline): MNHEY, SMNVEV (reference sequence). The CDR3 DNA reads as TGTGCCAGCAGTTTATTGCGGGGGAACACTGAAGCTTTCTTT. Translation gives CASSLLRGNTEAFF.

This clonotype appeared many times. The J gene is TRBJ2-1, the V gene TRBV5-6; the D gene could be TRBD1 or TRBD2 (5 bases each). CDR1 and CDR2 from the germline V gene are SGHDT and YYEEEE. V was clipped by 3 bases and J by 13 bases, with 11 bases between them. The CDR3 totals 11 residues. The CDR3 spells CASSWDGVQFF. The CDR3 DNA reads TGTGCCAGCAGCTGGGACGGGGTCCAGTTCTTC. Drawing the rest from reference TRBV5-6 and TRBJ2-1, the complete variable domain is DAGVTQSPTHLIKTRGQQVTLRCSPKSGHDTVSWYQQALGQGPQFIFQYYEEEERQRGNFPDRFSGHQFPNYSSELNVNALLLGDSALYLCASSWDGVQFFGPGTRLTVL.

This clonotype has at least ten counts. V gene TRBV6-5 combines with J gene TRBJ2-7; TRBD2 is a possible D gene (5 bases). Germline assignment: CDR1 MNHEY and CDR2 SVGAGI. The CDR3 runs to 14 residues. Trimming shortened V by 5 bases and J by 3 bases, and 14 bases separated the two germline ends. The CDR3: CASSLNVDYYEQYF. Written as DNA, the CDR3 is TGTGCCAGCAGTCTGAACGTCGACTACTACGAGCAGTACTTC.

This clonotype was seen many times. The rearrangement links TRBV10-3 to TRBJ2-1; D may be TRBD1 (7 bases). The CDR3 covers 15 residues. V was cut by 4 bases and J by 9 bases, with 19 bases left in between. Germline values: CDR1 ENHRY, CDR2 SYGVKD. The CDR3 region has the DNA TGTGCCATCAGTGTGAACGACTTCCAGGGGGGTGAGCAGTTCTTC. Translation: CAISVNDFQGGEQFF.

This clonotype was detected many times. The chain joins TRBV9 to TRBJ1-1; TRBD1 matches at 7 bases. Germline loops: CDR1 SGDLS, CDR2 YYNGEE. J was trimmed by 1 base and V by 0 bases; bases with no gene match: 3. The CDR3 consists of 15 residues. The CDR3 bases are TGTGCCAGCAGCGTAGCTGGGACAGCGAACACTGAAGCTTTCTTT. This translates into CASSVAGTANTEAFF.

This clonotype was recorded many times. The chain combines TRBV27 with TRBJ2-3, with TRBD2 matching over 7 bases. Germline V gene sequence: CDR1 MNHEY, CDR2 SMNVEV (reference sequence). The CDR3 sequence is 15 residues long. The junction had 4 bases not matched to a gene; V was cut back by 2 bases and J by 2 bases. This CDR3 reads CASSLARGFTDTQYF. CDR3 in DNA: TGTGCCAGCAGTTTAGCGCGGGGGTTCACAGATACGCAGTATTTT.

This clonotype was detected ten times or more. This chain connects TRBV27 to TRBJ1-4; tentative D call: TRBD1 (6 bases). Germline-derived CDR1 and CDR2 are MNHEY and SMNVEV (reference sequence). Trimming cost V 4 bases and J 4 bases, with 16 bases left between them. This CDR3 region has 16 residues. CDR3 coding DNA: TGTGCCAGCAGTTCCGCTTCGGGGGGCTTTAATGAAAAACTGTTTTTT. As protein: CASSSASGGFNEKLFF.

This clonotype was recorded at least ten times. This chain joins TRBV12-3 or TRBV12-4 and TRBJ1-1; D is uncertain. V dropped 7 bases and J dropped 4 bases, with 22 bases sitting between them. This CDR3 has 16 amino acids. This chain's CDR3 is CASNLDWEGRSTEAFF. For the CDR3, the DNA is TGTGCCAGCAATCTGGATTGGGAAGGCCGGAGCACTGAAGCTTTCTTT.

This clonotype was recorded at least ten times. V usage is TRBV10-3 and J usage is TRBJ2-7; D remains unclear. Trimming shortened V by 3 bases and J by 0 bases, and 9 bases separated the two germline ends. The germline V gene has CDR1 ENHRY and CDR2 SYGVKD. The CDR3 sequence is 14 residues long. As DNA, the CDR3 is TGTGCCATCAGTGACCGGCAGAACTCCTACGAGCAGTACTTC. It specifies CAISDRQNSYEQYF.

This clonotype has ten or more counts. The chain employs TRBV10-3 and TRBJ2-2; 12 bases are shared with TRBD2. This CDR3 is 18 amino acids long. Germline-derived CDR1 and CDR2 are ENHRY and SYGVKD. V dropped 2 bases and J dropped 3; count of bases not matched to a gene: 7. CDR3 nucleotides: TGTGCCATCAGTGAGAGACTAGCGGGAGTGCGATACACCGGGGAGCTGTTTTTT. Translation gives CAISERLAGVRYTGELFF.

This clonotype was found many times. V is TRBV5-1 and J is TRBJ2-3, with D perhaps matching TRBD2 (6 bases). CDR1 SGHRS and CDR2 YFSETQ come from the germline V gene. The CDR3 covers 16 residues. V was cut by 0 bases and J by 0 bases, with 11 bases left in between. CDR3 DNA: TGCGCCAGCAGCTTGGCGGGTGCGGGGAGCACAGATACGCAGTATTTT. This gives the protein CASSLAGAGSTDTQYF.

This clonotype was seen many times. The chain carries TRBV7-2 and TRBJ2-7, with D perhaps matching TRBD1 or TRBD2 (5 bases each). V was clipped by 4 bases and J by 3 bases, with 10 bases between them. The CDR3 contains 13 residues. Looked up from germline, CDR1 is SGHTA and CDR2 is FQGNSA. This chain's CDR3 is CASSSHGGYEQYF. The CDR3 bases are TGTGCCAGCAGCTCGCATGGGGGCTACGAGCAGTACTTC. Together with reference TRBV7-2 and TRBJ2-7, the CDR3 gives the full variable domain: GAGVSQSPSNKVTEKGKDVELRCDPISGHTALYWYRQSLGQGLEFLIYFQGNSAPDKSGLPSDRFSAERTGGSVSTLTIQRTQQEDSAVYLCASSSHGGYEQYFGPGTRLTVT.

This clonotype was seen many times. The CDR3 protein is CASSLLAKAGELFF. The CDR3 DNA reads TGTGCCAGCAGCTTACTGGCTAAGGCCGGGGAGCTGTTTTTT. The V gene is TRBV7-6, the J gene TRBJ2-2; the D is unclear. Trimming cost V 2 bases and J 6 bases, with 10 bases left between them. CDR1 and CDR2 (germline): SGHVS, FNYEAQ. This CDR3 spans 14 amino acids.

V usage is TRBV20-1 and J usage is TRBJ2-3; 12 nucleotides line up with TRBD2. V lost 1 base to trimming and J lost 4 bases; unmatched junction nucleotides: 3. The germline V gene has CDR1 DFQATT and CDR2 SNEGSKA (reference sequence). This CDR3 region has 15 residues. Here the CDR3 DNA reads TGCAGTGCTAGAGTACTAGCGGGGGGCCCAGATACGCAGTATTTT. The encoded protein is CSARVLAGGPDTQYF.

At least ten counts were recorded for this clonotype. This chain joins TRBV5-1 and TRBJ2-3; D gene ambiguous. This CDR3 is built from 15 residues. Germline V CDR1 and CDR2: SGHRS, YFSETQ. V lost 6 bases, J lost 6 bases, and 20 bases lay in between. The CDR3 DNA reads as TGCGCCAGCACCAATCGAGCTAGTTCAACCGATACGCAGTATTTT. Amino acids: CASTNRASSTDTQYF.

This clonotype has ten or more counts. The chain carries TRBV29-1 and TRBJ2-5; D possibly uses TRBD1 or TRBD2 (5 bases each). The CDR3 extends over 13 amino acids. From germline, CDR1 is SQVTM and CDR2 ANQGSEA. V was cut by 3 bases and J by 6 bases, with 14 bases left in between. The chain's CDR3 is CSVDGGVGKTQYF. CDR3 nucleotide sequence: TGCAGCGTTGATGGGGGAGTCGGAAAGACCCAGTACTTC.

This clonotype has ten or more counts. V gene TRBV5-6 combines with J gene TRBJ1-5, with D unresolved. CDR3 length equals 13 residues. Looked up from germline, CDR1 is SGHDT and CDR2 is YYEEEE. The germline V and J ends were trimmed by 4 bases and 2 bases, with 7 bases remaining between them. The CDR3: CASSPGRNQPQHF. In DNA form, the CDR3 reads TGTGCCAGCAGCCCCGGCCGCAATCAGCCCCAGCATTTT.

Ten or more counts support this clonotype. The rearrangement uses TRBV20-1 and TRBJ2-2; perhaps TRBD1 as D (5 bases). Looked up from germline, CDR1 is DFQATT and CDR2 is SNEGSKA (reference sequence). Between the trimmed V and J ends, which lost 3 bases and 6 bases, there was a span of 17 bases. The CDR3 loop spans 15 amino acids. The CDR3 DNA reads TGCAGTGCTAGCCCAAGGGGCCTAGGGCCCGGGGAGCTGTTTTTT. It specifies CSASPRGLGPGELFF.

This clonotype has a count of ten or more. The chain links TRBV12-3 or TRBV12-4 to TRBJ2-1, with 9 bases fitting TRBD2. There are 15 residues in the CDR3. V trimming: 6 bases; J trimming: 6 bases; junction bases outside the gene matches: 9. For the CDR3, the DNA is TGTGCCAGCAGCATTCGGCTAGCGGGGCTCAATGAGCAGTTCTTC. Translating it yields CASSIRLAGLNEQFF.

This clonotype came up many times. The chain employs TRBV7-2 and TRBJ2-1; 10 nucleotides align to TRBD2. This CDR3 is built from 15 residues. Germline V gene sequence: CDR1 SGHTA, CDR2 FQGNSA. Trimming removed 2 bases from V and 5 bases from J; junction bases left unmatched: 3. CDR3 DNA sequence: TGTGCCAGCAGCTTAAGCGGGAGGGGGGACAATGAGCAGTTCTTC. Translation: CASSLSGRGDNEQFF.

Many counts were recorded for this clonotype. V gene TRBV5-1 combines with J gene TRBJ2-1; 10 bases fit TRBD1. Germline V lookup: CDR1 SGHRS, CDR2 YFSETQ. The CDR3 is made up of 17 amino acids. J was trimmed by 3 bases and V by 4 bases; bases with no gene match: 10. CDR3 in amino acids: CASSRRDRGLVYNEQFF. DNA for the CDR3: TGCGCCAGCAGCCGCCGGGACAGGGGACTAGTCTACAATGAGCAGTTCTTC.

J is TRBJ2-3 and V is TRBV18; D is undetermined. The V end was cut by 5 bases, the J end by 2 bases, with 5 bases between. Germline V gives CDR1 KGHSH, CDR2 LQKENI. The CDR3 runs to 12 residues. The CDR3 here is CASSTDTDTQYF. The CDR3 DNA reads TGTGCCAGCTCAACCGACACAGATACGCAGTATTTT.